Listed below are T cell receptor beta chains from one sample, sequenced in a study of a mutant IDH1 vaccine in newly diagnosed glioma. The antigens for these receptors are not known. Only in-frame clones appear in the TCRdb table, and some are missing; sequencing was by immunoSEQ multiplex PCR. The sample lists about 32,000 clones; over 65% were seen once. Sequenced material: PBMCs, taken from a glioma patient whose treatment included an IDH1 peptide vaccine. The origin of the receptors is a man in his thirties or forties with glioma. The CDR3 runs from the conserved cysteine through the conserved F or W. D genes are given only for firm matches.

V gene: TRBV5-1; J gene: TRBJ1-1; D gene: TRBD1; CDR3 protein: CASSSRQGMNTEAFF
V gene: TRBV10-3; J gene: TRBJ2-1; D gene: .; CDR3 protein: CAISEGGREQFF
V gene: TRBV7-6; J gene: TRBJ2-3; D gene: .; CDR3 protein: CASSSDGTSDTQYF
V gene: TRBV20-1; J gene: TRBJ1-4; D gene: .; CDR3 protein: CSVTDEKLFF
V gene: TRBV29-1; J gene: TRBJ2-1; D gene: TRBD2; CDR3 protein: CSVAGLAGGGNEQFF
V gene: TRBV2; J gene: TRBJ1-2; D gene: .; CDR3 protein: CASSEWGGDGYTF
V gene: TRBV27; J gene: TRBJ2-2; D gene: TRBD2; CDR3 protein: CASSLIAGGPRGELFF
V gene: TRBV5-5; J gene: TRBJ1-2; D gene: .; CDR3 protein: CASSWRTDGYGYTF
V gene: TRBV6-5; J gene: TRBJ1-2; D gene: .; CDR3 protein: CASRRGDGYTF
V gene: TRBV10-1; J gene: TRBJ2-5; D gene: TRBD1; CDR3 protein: CASSRQGAGGETQYF
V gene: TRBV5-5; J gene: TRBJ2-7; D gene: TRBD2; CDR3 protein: CASSLVASGSHTYEQYF
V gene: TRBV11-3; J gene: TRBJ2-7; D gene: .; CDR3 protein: CASSLGPYSSYEQYF
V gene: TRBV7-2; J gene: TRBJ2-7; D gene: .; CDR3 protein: CASSPWTAHYEQYF
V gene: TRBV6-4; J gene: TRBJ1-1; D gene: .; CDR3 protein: CASSQNHKNTEAFF
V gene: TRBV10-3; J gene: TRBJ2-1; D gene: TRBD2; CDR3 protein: CAISDPTSGRNEQFF
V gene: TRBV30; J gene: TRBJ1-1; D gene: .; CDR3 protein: CAWTGITEAFF
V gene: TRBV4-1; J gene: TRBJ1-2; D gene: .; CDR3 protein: CASSQGDNDGYTF
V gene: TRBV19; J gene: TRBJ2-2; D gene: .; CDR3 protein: CASSILGSGELFF
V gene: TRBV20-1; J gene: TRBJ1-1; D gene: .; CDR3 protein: CSASRYTEAFF
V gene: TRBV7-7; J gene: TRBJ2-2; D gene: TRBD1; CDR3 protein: CASSADRGFGELFF
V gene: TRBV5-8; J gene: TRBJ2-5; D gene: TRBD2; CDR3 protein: CASNSRWGGETQYF
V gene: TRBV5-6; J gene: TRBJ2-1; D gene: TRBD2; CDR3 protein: CASSLRASASGYNEQFF
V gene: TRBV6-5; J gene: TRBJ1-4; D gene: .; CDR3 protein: CASSLRSTNEKLFF
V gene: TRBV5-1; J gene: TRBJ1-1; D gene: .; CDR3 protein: CASSLVGGETEAFF
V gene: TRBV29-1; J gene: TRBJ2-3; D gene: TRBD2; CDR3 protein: CSVEGGLVQSDTQYF
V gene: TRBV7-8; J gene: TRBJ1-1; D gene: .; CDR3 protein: CASSLGGSLSTEAFF
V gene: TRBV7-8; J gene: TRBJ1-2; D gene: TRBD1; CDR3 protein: CASTEGGQLNYGYTF
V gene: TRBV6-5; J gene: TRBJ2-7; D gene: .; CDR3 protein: CASTRGSTYEQYF
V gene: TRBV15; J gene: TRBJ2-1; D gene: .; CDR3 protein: CATSREGQGTYNEQFF
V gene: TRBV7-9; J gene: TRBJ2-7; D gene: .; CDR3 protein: CASSTHTTAYEQYF
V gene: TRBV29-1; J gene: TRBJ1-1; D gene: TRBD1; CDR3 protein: CSVEDQGGPTEAFF
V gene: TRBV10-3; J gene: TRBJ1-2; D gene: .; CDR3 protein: CAILQGNYGYTF
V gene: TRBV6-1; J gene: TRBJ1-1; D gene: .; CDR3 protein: CASSLRTVAEAFF
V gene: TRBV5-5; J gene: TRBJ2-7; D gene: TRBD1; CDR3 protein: CASSLNRGYEQYF
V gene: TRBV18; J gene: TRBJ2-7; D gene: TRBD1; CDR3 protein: CASSSTTGTGGYEQYF
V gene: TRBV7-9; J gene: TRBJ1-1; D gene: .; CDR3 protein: CASSLAGNTEAFF
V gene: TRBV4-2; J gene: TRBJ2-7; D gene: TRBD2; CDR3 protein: CASSTTGTSAYEQYF
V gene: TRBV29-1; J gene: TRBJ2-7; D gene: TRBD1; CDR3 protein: CSVTGGIIYEQYF
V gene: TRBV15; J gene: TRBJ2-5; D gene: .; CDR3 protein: CATSSGTLRETQYF
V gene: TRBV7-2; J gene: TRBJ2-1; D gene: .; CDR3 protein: CASSLSTLPYNEQFF
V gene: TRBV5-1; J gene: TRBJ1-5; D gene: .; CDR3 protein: CASSLQGYSNQPQHF
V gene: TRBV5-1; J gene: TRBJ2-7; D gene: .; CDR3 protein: CASSLGGWGSSYEQYF
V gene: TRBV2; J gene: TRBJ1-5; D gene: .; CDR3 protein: CASGGGTQPQHF
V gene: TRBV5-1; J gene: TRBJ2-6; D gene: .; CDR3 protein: CASSDSSGANVLTF
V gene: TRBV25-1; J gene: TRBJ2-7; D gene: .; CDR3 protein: CASSPPGRRGAYEQYF
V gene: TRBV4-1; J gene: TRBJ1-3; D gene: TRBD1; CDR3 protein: CASSPQDREGNTIYF
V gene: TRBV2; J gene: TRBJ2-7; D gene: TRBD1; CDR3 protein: CASSHTTGQGDEQYF
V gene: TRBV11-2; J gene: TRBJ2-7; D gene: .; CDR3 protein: CASSLTSLGSYEQYF
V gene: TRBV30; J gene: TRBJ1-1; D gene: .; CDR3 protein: CAWWRGAEAFF
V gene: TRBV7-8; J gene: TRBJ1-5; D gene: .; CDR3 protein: CASSLYTRDPQAQPQHF
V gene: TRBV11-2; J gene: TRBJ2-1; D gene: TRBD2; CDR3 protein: CASSLQSGTSGRGNEQFF
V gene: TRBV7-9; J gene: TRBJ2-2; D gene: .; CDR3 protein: CASSSGSSGELFF
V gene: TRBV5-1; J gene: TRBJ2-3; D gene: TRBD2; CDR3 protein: CASSLVLAGGTSTDTQYF
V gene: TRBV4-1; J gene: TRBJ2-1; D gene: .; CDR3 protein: CASSLRDHTNEQFF
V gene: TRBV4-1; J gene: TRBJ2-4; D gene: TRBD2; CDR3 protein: CASSQDKGLAGVGWRKNIQYF
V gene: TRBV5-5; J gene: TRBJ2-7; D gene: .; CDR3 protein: CASSLAGTETYEQYF